The rows below give T cell receptor beta chains drawn from one sample of a study of T cell repertoires in cytomegalovirus infection. TCRdb reprocessed the reads with MiXCR, giving one entry per CDR3 protein. The sample gives about 680,000 distinct CDR3 sequences, less than 25% of which show up once; 8% is in the top ten. Sequences were obtained from CD8+ T cells from PBMCs. These receptor sequences come from a human donor in good health (CMV status not recorded). Some clones in this sample may be carry-over from other donors' samples. CDR3s include the opening cysteine and the closing phenylalanine or tryptophan. Clone size is given for some rows only: seen once, a few or many times, or a class if the clone is expanded.

size: few; J: TRBJ1-2; V: TRBV28; CDR3: CASSPKGAANYGYTF
size: NA; J: TRBJ1-1; V: TRBV25-1; CDR3: CASSEYETENTEAFF
size: few; J: TRBJ2-5; V: TRBV10-3; CDR3: CAISPGAQETQYF
size: few; J: TRBJ2-1; V: TRBV10-3; CDR3: CAISEGLGVDNEQFF
size: few; J: TRBJ1-2; V: TRBV5-1; CDR3: CASSEGLGGLYGYTF
size: few; J: TRBJ2-1; V: TRBV19; CDR3: CALPMRRYYNEQFF
size: NA; J: TRBJ2-3; V: TRBV11-1; CDR3: CASSFRTGGRTDTQYF
size: few; J: TRBJ1-2; V: TRBV12-3/TRBV12-4; CDR3: CASSPDPIDYGYTF
size: NA; J: TRBJ1-2; V: TRBV6-8; CDR3: CASSYDRGIYGYTF
size: NA; J: TRBJ1-2; V: TRBV14; CDR3: CASSRESALYGYTF
size: many; J: TRBJ2-6; V: TRBV4-1; CDR3: CASSQTTTGANVLTF
size: few; J: TRBJ2-3; V: TRBV20-1; CDR3: CSASRPKGGTDTQYF
size: many; J: TRBJ2-1; V: TRBV28; CDR3: CASSSALGGTSGDEQFF
size: few; J: TRBJ2-1; V: TRBV4-3; CDR3: CASSQDYAVISYNEQFF
size: many; J: TRBJ2-2; V: TRBV7-2; CDR3: CASSSRRGDTGELFF
size: few; J: TRBJ2-3; V: TRBV4-3; CDR3: CASSQDRGGSDTQYF
size: NA; J: TRBJ1-2; V: TRBV27; CDR3: CASSYRSGDYGYTF
size: NA; J: TRBJ1-2; V: TRBV20-1; CDR3: CSARDVGRGSYGYTF
size: few; J: TRBJ2-3; V: TRBV7-2; CDR3: CASSLTGISADTQYF
size: few; J: TRBJ1-4; V: TRBV5-1; CDR3: CASSQHDRGPGEKLFF
size: NA; J: TRBJ2-1; V: TRBV29-1; CDR3: CSVGDTGQGPYNEQFF
size: few; J: TRBJ2-5; V: TRBV27; CDR3: CASTSGETQYF
size: NA; J: TRBJ1-1; V: TRBV29-1; CDR3: CSVDFFTTRREAFF
size: few; J: TRBJ1-1; V: TRBV29-1; CDR3: CSVEEQGLNTEAFF
size: few; J: TRBJ2-5; V: TRBV4-1; CDR3: CASSQDTGGGETQYF
size: NA; J: TRBJ2-2; V: TRBV6-2/TRBV6-3; CDR3: CATGATGELFF
size: few; J: TRBJ1-2; V: TRBV14; CDR3: CASSQRVANRGYTF
size: few; J: TRBJ2-1; V: TRBV6-2/TRBV6-3; CDR3: CASSFSAGEQFF
size: many; J: TRBJ1-5; V: TRBV7-6; CDR3: CASSPRATGVGNQPQHF
size: NA; J: TRBJ1-2; V: TRBV12-3/TRBV12-4; CDR3: CASSLDGTTNGYTF
size: many; J: TRBJ2-5; V: TRBV7-2; CDR3: CASSVLQQETQYF
size: few; J: TRBJ2-6; V: TRBV20-1; CDR3: CSARDLHGGANVLTF
size: few; J: TRBJ2-3; V: TRBV2; CDR3: CATPLLADTQYF
size: many; J: TRBJ2-3; V: TRBV11-2; CDR3: CASSFPSGSHGTDTQYF
size: few; J: TRBJ2-1; V: TRBV10-3; CDR3: CAISSGQGGNEQFF
size: NA; J: TRBJ2-5; V: TRBV2; CDR3: CASSGQQRSKETQYF
size: NA; J: TRBJ1-1; V: TRBV7-3; CDR3: CASSPDNYAEAFF
size: many; J: TRBJ1-5; V: TRBV27; CDR3: CASSLSGGLGQPQHF
size: once; J: TRBJ2-2; V: TRBV6-6; CDR3: CASRQRGPPQLAGPNTGELFF
size: NA; J: TRBJ1-5; V: TRBV29-1; CDR3: CSVLGDGQPQHF
size: NA; J: TRBJ2-1; V: TRBV4-1; CDR3: CASSQKTYGSYNEQFF
size: few; J: TRBJ2-5; V: TRBV7-9; CDR3: CASTLRWGEETQYF
size: NA; J: TRBJ2-2; V: TRBV20-1; CDR3: CSARTGANTGELFF
size: NA; J: TRBJ2-7; V: TRBV13; CDR3: CASSFGTGATSYEQYF
size: NA; J: TRBJ2-5; V: TRBV27; CDR3: CPSSFALQETQYF
size: many; J: TRBJ2-1; V: TRBV7-2; CDR3: CASSLDGLAVYNEQFF
size: NA; J: TRBJ2-1; V: TRBV12-3/TRBV12-4; CDR3: CASKDPQRHDEQFF
size: few; J: TRBJ1-2; V: TRBV29-1; CDR3: CSVWGAPTSNYGYTF
size: NA; J: TRBJ2-1; V: TRBV20-1; CDR3: CSASGQGTGRYNEQFF
size: NA; J: TRBJ2-1; V: TRBV28; CDR3: CASSPLDGTPYNEQFF
size: many; J: TRBJ1-2; V: TRBV7-9; CDR3: CASSSSRQGWNYGYTF
size: NA; J: TRBJ1-2; V: TRBV27; CDR3: CASLGIHGYTF